These T cell receptor beta chains were read from a single sample in a study of blood T cell repertoires in COVID-19. Profiled with immunoSEQ multiplex PCR; TCRdb holds only in-frame clones, not every one. The table includes about 200,000 clones, about 90% detected once. The sample was peripheral blood. The receptor set was obtained from a man between 18 and 29 years old with active or convalescent COVID-19. CDR3s include the opening cysteine and the closing phenylalanine or tryptophan. D genes are given only for firm matches. Some rows have no size entry. The others give once, few or many, or a class for an expanded clone.

cdr3_aa,cdr3_nt,d_call,j_call,v_call,clone_size
CACSGGTLGNTIYF,TGTGCCTGCAGCGGTGGGACTTTGGGAAACACCATATATTTT,.,TRBJ1-3,TRBV7-9,.
CASRIETGDTQYF,TGTGCCAGCCGCATAGAAACGGGGGATACGCAGTATTTT,.,TRBJ2-3,TRBV6-1,.
CASSGLAGTDTQYF,TGCGCCAGCAGCGGACTAGCTGGCACAGATACGCAGTATTTT,TRBD2,TRBJ2-3,TRBV10-2,.
CASSVGLAGVAYEQYF,TGTGCCAGCAGCGTCGGACTAGCGGGAGTCGCCTACGAGCAGTACTTC,TRBD2,TRBJ2-7,TRBV3-1/TRBV3-2,few
CASTPGAVNTEAFF,TGTGCCAGCACCCCTGGGGCGGTGAACACTGAAGCTTTCTTT,.,TRBJ1-1,TRBV7-2,.
CAWREPGNTEAFF,TGTGCCTGGAGAGAACCCGGGAACACTGAAGCTTTCTTT,.,TRBJ1-1,TRBV30,.
CASSLGVSGGSSYEQYF,TGTGCCAGCAGCTTGGGAGTTTCTGGCGGGAGTTCGTACGAGCAGTACTTC,TRBD2,TRBJ2-7,TRBV5-4,.
CASSKLALSYNEQFF,TGTGCCAGCAGCAAACTAGCGCTCTCCTACAATGAGCAGTTCTTC,TRBD2,TRBJ2-1,TRBV9,.
CASSYRSGVPLEQYF,TGTGCCAGCAGTTATCGGTCAGGCGTCCCTTTGGAGCAGTACTTC,.,TRBJ2-7,TRBV6-2/TRBV6-3,.
CASSQDRGFSGTEAFF,TGCGCCAGCAGCCAAGACAGGGGGTTTTCTGGCACTGAAGCTTTCTTT,TRBD1,TRBJ1-1,TRBV5-1,.
CASRTGHRAFF,TGTGCCAGCAGGACGGGACATCGGGCTTTCTTT,.,TRBJ1-1,TRBV2,.
CASSLVGFSYEQYF,TGCGCCAGCAGCTTGGTGGGCTTCTCCTACGAGCAGTACTTC,.,TRBJ2-7,TRBV5-1,once
CASSIGLAGGQETQYF,TGCGCCAGCAGCATAGGACTAGCGGGGGGGCAAGAGACCCAGTACTTC,TRBD2,TRBJ2-5,TRBV5-1,.
CASGWDRGPGANVLTF,TGTGCTAGTGGATGGGACAGGGGGCCTGGGGCCAACGTCCTGACTTTC,TRBD1,TRBJ2-6,TRBV12-5,.
CASSSRTGVSTEAFF,TGTGCCAGCAGCAGCCGGACAGGGGTGTCCACTGAAGCTTTCTTT,TRBD1,TRBJ1-1,TRBV7-9,once
CATSRVISGNTIYF,TGTGCCACCAGCAGAGTAATCTCTGGAAACACCATATATTTT,.,TRBJ1-3,TRBV15,.
CASSLEGQLTEAFF,TGTGCCAGCAGCTTAGAGGGACAGCTCACTGAAGCTTTCTTT,TRBD1,TRBJ1-1,TRBV7-8,.
CASSPGGPQALHF,TGTGCCAGCAGCCCAGGGGGCCCACAAGCCCTCCACTTT,TRBD1,TRBJ1-6,TRBV7-9,few
CASSPGTGGNSPLHF,TGTGCCAGCAGTCCCGGGACAGGGGGAAATTCACCCCTCCACTTT,TRBD1,TRBJ1-6,TRBV6-2/TRBV6-3,once
CASRTPRVLGGYGYTF,TGTGCCAGCAGAACCCCCAGGGTTTTAGGTGGCTATGGCTACACCTTC,.,TRBJ1-2,TRBV2,.
CATSDGGTSGRDEQFF,TGTGCCACCAGTGATGGGGGGACTAGCGGGAGAGATGAGCAGTTCTTC,TRBD2,TRBJ2-1,TRBV24-1,.
CASSPTTGLNYGYTF,TGTGCCAGCAGCCCGACGACAGGATTGAACTATGGCTACACCTTC,.,TRBJ1-2,TRBV7-9,.
CAWTREDSYNEQFF,TGTGCCTGGACTCGGGAGGACTCCTACAATGAGCAGTTCTTC,TRBD2,TRBJ2-1,TRBV30,once
CASRRPTSGNTIYF,TGTGCCAGCAGACGGCCGACATCTGGAAACACCATATATTTT,.,TRBJ1-3,TRBV2,.
CSVEPGAGGSGYTF,TGCAGCGTTGAACCCGGTGCCGGCGGTTCTGGCTACACCTTC,.,TRBJ1-2,TRBV29-1,.
CASSPPSSGAYGYTF,TGTGCCAGCTCACCACCGTCCAGCGGGGCCTATGGCTACACCTTC,.,TRBJ1-2,TRBV18,.
CASSLGRSNSPLHF,TGTGCCAGCAGCTTGGGCCGGTCGAATTCACCCCTCCACTTT,.,TRBJ1-6,TRBV5-6,.
CATSRDPGGRETQYF,TGTGCCACCAGCAGAGATCCGGGAGGTAGAGAGACCCAGTACTTC,TRBD2,TRBJ2-5,TRBV15,.
CASSERGAYGYTF,TGTGCCAGCAGTGAGCGGGGAGCCTATGGCTACACCTTC,.,TRBJ1-2,TRBV2,.
CASSSGLAVETQYF,TGTGCCAGCAGCTCCGGACTAGCGGTAGAGACCCAGTACTTC,TRBD2,TRBJ2-5,TRBV7-2,.
CASSLKGRTGTYEQYF,TGTGCCAGCAGCTTGAAGGGGAGGACAGGGACCTACGAGCAGTACTTC,TRBD1,TRBJ2-7,TRBV5-8,.
CASSQRGNEQFF,TGTGCCAGCAGCCAAAGGGGTAATGAGCAGTTCTTC,.,TRBJ2-1,TRBV7-9,.
CSVGQGANEQYF,TGCAGCGTCGGACAGGGGGCCAACGAGCAGTACTTC,TRBD1,TRBJ2-7,TRBV29-1,.
CASGLAPSYGYTF,TGTGCTAGTGGTTTGGCCCCGAGCTATGGCTACACCTTC,.,TRBJ1-2,TRBV12-5,once
CSVDGETGTEAFF,TGCAGCGTTGATGGGGAGACTGGCACTGAAGCTTTCTTT,.,TRBJ1-1,TRBV29-1,.
CATSARGLNQPQHF,TGTGCCACCAGCGCCAGGGGCCTCAATCAGCCCCAGCATTTT,.,TRBJ1-5,TRBV15,.
CASSIGDRLRNTEAFF,TGTGCCAGCAGCATCGGGGACAGACTAAGGAACACTGAAGCTTTCTTT,TRBD1,TRBJ1-1,TRBV5-4,.
CASRRSGDEQFF,TGCGCCAGCAGAAGATCGGGGGATGAGCAGTTCTTC,.,TRBJ2-1,TRBV5-1,.
CASSALQGILSNEQFF,TGTGCCAGCAGTGCCCTACAGGGGATTTTAAGCAATGAGCAGTTCTTC,TRBD1,TRBJ2-1,TRBV2,.
CASGLVVFGNEQFF,TGTGCTAGTGGTTTGGTGGTTTTCGGCAATGAGCAGTTCTTC,.,TRBJ2-1,TRBV12-5,.
CASSLRPGTSAINEQFF,TGTGCCAGCAGCTTAAGGCCCGGGACTAGCGCTATCAATGAGCAGTTCTTC,TRBD2,TRBJ2-1,TRBV7-3,.
CASRTEENTGELFF,TGTGCCAGTAGGACGGAGGAAAACACCGGGGAGCTGTTTTTT,.,TRBJ2-2,TRBV19,.
CASSLAGATEAFF,TGCGCCAGCAGCTTAGCAGGGGCCACTGAAGCTTTCTTT,.,TRBJ1-1,TRBV5-1,.
CATSRTGTGAADTQYF,TGTGCCACCAGCAGGACCGGGACAGGGGCCGCAGATACGCAGTATTTT,TRBD1,TRBJ2-3,TRBV15,.
CASSQRDRNQETQYF,TGTGCCAGCAGCCAGAGGGACAGGAACCAAGAGACCCAGTACTTC,TRBD1,TRBJ2-5,TRBV4-2,.
CAISESSQETQYF,TGTGCCATCAGTGAGTCTAGCCAAGAGACCCAGTACTTC,.,TRBJ2-5,TRBV10-3,.
CASRGDPGTGEYMNTEAFF,TGTGCCAGTAGGGGGGACCCAGGGACAGGAGAGTACATGAACACTGAAGCTTTCTTT,TRBD1,TRBJ1-1,TRBV19,.
CASSPTGEVDNSPLHF,TGTGCCAGCAGCCCGACGGGTGAAGTAGATAATTCACCCCTCCACTTT,.,TRBJ1-6,TRBV7-2,.
CASSLRVSPRNEQYF,TGCGCCAGCAGCCTCCGGGTCTCCCCGAGGAACGAGCAGTACTTC,.,TRBJ2-7,TRBV5-1,.
CASKPSGSGPDTQYF,TGTGCCAGTAAGCCTAGCGGGAGTGGACCGGATACGCAGTATTTT,TRBD2,TRBJ2-3,TRBV19,.
CASSSGTGTQETQYF,TGCGCCAGCAGCTCCGGGACAGGGACCCAAGAGACCCAGTACTTC,TRBD1,TRBJ2-5,TRBV5-1,.
CASSEAFYQPQHF,TGTGCCAGCAGCGAAGCCTTTTATCAGCCCCAGCATTTT,.,TRBJ1-5,TRBV12-3/TRBV12-4,.
CASSEDGTANTEAFF,TGCGCCAGCAGCGAGGATGGGACAGCGAACACTGAAGCTTTCTTT,TRBD1,TRBJ1-1,TRBV5-1,.
CASIKTGLGTEAFF,TGTGCCAGCATCAAAACAGGTTTGGGCACTGAAGCTTTCTTT,.,TRBJ1-1,TRBV6-5,.
CASNLPTDNSPLHF,TGTGCCAGCAATCTTCCGACAGATAATTCACCCCTCCACTTT,.,TRBJ1-6,TRBV6-5,.
CASSLGTSGESKYGYTF,TGTGCCAGCAGCTTAGGCACCTCCGGGGAGTCGAAATATGGCTACACCTTC,.,TRBJ1-2,TRBV13,once
CASSGEGKETQYF,TGTGCCAGCAGTGGGGAGGGGAAAGAGACCCAGTACTTC,TRBD2,TRBJ2-5,TRBV5-4,.